The text below deals with one T cell receptor (beta chain). The sample originates from a study of blood T cell repertoires in COVID-19. Study summary: The study drew acute and convalescent COVID-19 samples from the United States, Italy and Spain. PBMCs, B-cell-depleted T cells, or T cells provided the cDNA or gDNA that made up the material.

Authors' analysis steps: Researchers report that nucleated cell counts were estimated from reference gene primer amplification. The assay was immunoSEQ multiplex PCR, and TCRdb's table has in-frame clones only and misses some. The D gene and trimming were derived from the DNA, and the V and J assignments and clone size from that table. Among about 97,000 clones listed, more than 70% were seen once. Specimen: peripheral blood. This TCR was sampled from a human donor in a cohort sampled during active COVID-19.

Here the CDR3 DNA reads TGCGCCAGCAGCTTGCAGGGATCCAACACTGAAGCTTTCTTT. Translated, it gives CASSLQGSNTEAFF. The rearrangement joins TRBV5-1 to TRBJ1-1, with D perhaps TRBD1 (5 bases). Germline assignment: CDR1 SGHRS and CDR2 YFSETQ. The CDR3 totals 14 residues. Trimming took 1 base from V and 2 from J, leaving 9 bases between them.